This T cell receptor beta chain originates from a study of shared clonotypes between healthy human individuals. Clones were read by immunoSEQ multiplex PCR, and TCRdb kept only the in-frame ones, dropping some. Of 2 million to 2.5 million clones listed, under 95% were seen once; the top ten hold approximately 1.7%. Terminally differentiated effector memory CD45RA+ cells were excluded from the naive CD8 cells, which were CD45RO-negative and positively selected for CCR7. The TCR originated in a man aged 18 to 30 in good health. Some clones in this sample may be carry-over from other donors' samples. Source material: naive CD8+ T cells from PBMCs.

For the CDR3, the DNA is TGTGCCAGCAGCGTAGATGCGGGGTCCCGACTGTTTTTT. Amino acid sequence: CASSVDAGSRLFF. The rearrangement joins TRBV9 to TRBJ1-4; D unclear. CDR3 length: 13 residues. The V end was cut by 0 bases, the J end by 13 bases, with 13 bases between. Germline V lookup: CDR1 SGDLS, CDR2 YYNGEE.